This TCR beta chain was documented in a study of T cells in localized non-small cell lung cancer. Produced via immunoSEQ multiplex PCR; TCRdb's table is partial and in-frame only. The table includes around 54,000 clones, just over 85% detected once. Regarding this clone: What it recognizes is unknown.

Overall study findings and caveats: Longer overall survival was seen with higher T cell density measured in blood. When the top 100 tumor clones were examined, a median around 50 of them also appeared in the adjacent lung, which was paired and uninvolved.

Germline-derived CDR1 and CDR2 are MNHEY and SVGAGI. There are 14 residues in the CDR3. Trimming shortened V by 4 bases and J by 3 bases, and 12 bases separated the two germline ends. The origin of this receptor is a male donor aged 60 or older with stage III squamous cell lung carcinoma. J is TRBJ1-1 and V is TRBV6-5; tentatively, D is TRBD1 (5 bases). Sequenced here: peripheral blood, sampled before any cancer treatment. The CDR3 sequence is CASSSSQGYTEAFF. Here the CDR3 DNA reads TGTGCCAGCAGTTCGAGTCAGGGTTACACTGAAGCTTTCTTT.